Listed here are 16 T cell receptor beta chains from one sample, sequenced in a study of post-analysis software for immune sequencing data. Regarding the study as a whole: The five TRBV segments detected at higher frequency in patients than in controls included TRBV5-6, TRBV5-1 and TRBV20-1.

Prepared libraries of TCR beta cDNA carried unique molecular identifiers. TCRdb ran MiXCR on the PCR reads and lists one entry per CDR3 protein. Among around 710,000 distinct CDR3 sequences, 46% were seen once, and the ten largest hold roughly 4.9%. These receptors' targets are unknown. Sequencing input: blood. Receptors were obtained from a girl aged 5 to 17 with multiple sclerosis.

The genes are TRBV7-2 and TRBJ2-3; D call uncertain. V lost 1 base and J lost 0, with 11 bases in between. This CDR3 has 16 amino acids. CDR1 is SGHTA, CDR2 FQGNSA, per germline. CDR3 nucleotides: TGTGCCAGCAGCTTAGGGGGATTCGTTAGCACAGATACGCAGTATTTT. Its protein is CASSLGGFVSTDTQYF.

The DNA for the CDR3 is TGCGCCAGCAGCTTCAACGGGTGGGGAGATACGCAGTATTTT. Residues: CASSFNGWGDTQYF. The gene calls are TRBV5-1 and TRBJ2-3, with D uncertain. The germline gives CDR1 SGHRS, CDR2 YFSETQ. This CDR3 is built from 14 residues. Trimming shortened V by 2 bases and J by 5 bases, and 12 bases separated the two germline ends.

The chain employs TRBV5-1 and TRBJ2-7, with a tentative D call TRBD1 (7 bases). The CDR3 consists of 18 residues. The ends were cut back, 3 bases at V and 5 bases at J, with 27 bases in the middle. Germline CDR1 reads SGHRS; CDR2 reads YFSETQ. This CDR3 is CASSYLTGRAGPSNEQYF. The CDR3 DNA sequence: TGCGCCAGCAGCTACCTGACAGGGCGGGCGGGACCTTCCAACGAGCAGTACTTC.

The chain joins TRBV7-2 to TRBJ2-5; D is uncertain. Germline V CDR1 and CDR2: SGHTA, FQGNSA. V was trimmed by 1 base and J by 4 bases, leaving 13 bases between them. This CDR3 is 15 amino acids long. The CDR3 loop is CASSLEARLRETQYF. The CDR3 bases are TGTGCCAGCAGCTTAGAGGCAAGACTCAGAGAGACCCAGTACTTC. Combining the CDR3 with reference TRBV7-2 and TRBJ2-5 gives the whole variable domain GAGVSQSPSNKVTEKGKDVELRCDPISGHTALYWYRQSLGQGLEFLIYFQGNSAPDKSGLPSDRFSAERTGGSVSTLTIQRTQQEDSAVYLCASSLEARLRETQYFGPGTRLLVL.

The chain links TRBV11-1 to TRBJ2-7, with a tentative D call TRBD2 (6 bases). CDR3 length equals 13 residues. Germline V CDR1 and CDR2: SGHAT, FQDESV (reference sequence). V was cut by 3 bases and J by 10 bases, with 16 bases left in between. CDR3 sequence (DNA): TGTGCCAGCAGCTTCGGAGGGGTGGAGATCCAGTACTTC. Encoded protein: CASSFGGVEIQYF.

The chain recombines TRBV5-1 with TRBJ2-7, with TRBD2 matching 13 bases. Germline CDR1 is SGHRS and CDR2 is YFSETQ. After removal of 3 bases from V and 0 bases from J, the junction contained 6 bases not matched to a gene. The CDR3 runs 17 residues. The CDR3 here is CASSWGLAGLGSYEQYF. The DNA for the CDR3 is TGCGCCAGCAGCTGGGGACTAGCGGGATTGGGCTCCTACGAGCAGTACTTC.

The rearrangement links TRBV4-3 to TRBJ2-5; 9 bases align to TRBD1. The germline gives CDR1 LGHNA, CDR2 YSLEER. The CDR3 contains 16 residues. J gave up 5 bases and V 5 bases, and 12 bases lay outside the gene matches. CDR3 in amino acids: CASSEITGGAGETQYF. In DNA, the CDR3 is TGCGCCAGCAGCGAAATTACAGGGGGCGCCGGGGAGACCCAGTACTTC.

The CDR3 loop reads CASSYSPWTDEAFF. The CDR3 DNA sequence: TGTGCCAGCAGTTACTCGCCTTGGACTGATGAAGCTTTCTTT. The chain joins TRBV6-5 to TRBJ1-1; D uncertain. This CDR3 spans 14 amino acids. V was clipped by 0 bases and J by 7 bases, with 12 bases between them. Germline CDR1 and CDR2: MNHEY and SVGAGI.

This clonotype was picked up a small number of times. The chain couples TRBV20-1 to TRBJ2-3, with 13 bases lining up with TRBD2. J was trimmed by 2 bases and V by 4 bases; bases with no gene match: 6. The CDR3 has 16 amino acids. CDR1 and CDR2 (germline): DFQATT, SNEGSKA (reference sequence). The CDR3 nucleotides read TGCAGTGCTACGCCGGGACTAGCGGGATCCACAGATACGCAGTATTTT. Translated, it gives CSATPGLAGSTDTQYF.

This chain uses TRBV6-2 or TRBV6-3 with TRBJ1-2; no clear D. CDR1 MNHEY and CDR2 SVGEGT come from the germline V gene. The CDR3 runs 15 residues. V gave up 2 bases and J gave up 4 bases, with 14 bases separating them. This CDR3 is CASSYRGPGGYGYTF. The CDR3 DNA follows: TGTGCCAGCAGTTACCGCGGGCCTGGCGGCTATGGCTACACCTTC.

The V and J genes are TRBV4-2 and TRBJ2-5, with a tentative D call TRBD2 (5 bases). Trimming pared 0 bases from V and 5 bases from J, leaving 13 bases between. The CDR3 covers 15 residues. The germline CDR1 and CDR2 sequences are LGHNA and YNFKEQ. The CDR3 region is CASSQDSGWEETQYF. The CDR3 DNA reads TGTGCCAGCAGCCAAGATTCCGGGTGGGAGGAGACCCAGTACTTC.

The table lists this clonotype with a few counts. The V gene is TRBV20-1, the J gene TRBJ2-7; 7 nucleotides match TRBD1. Germline loops: CDR1 DFQATT, CDR2 SNEGSKA (reference sequence). The ends lost 4 bases at V and 3 bases at J; junction bases unmatched: 9. The CDR3 has 14 residues. Here the CDR3 DNA reads TGCAGTGCTAACGGGCCAGGGGGTTTCTACGAGCAGTACTTC. It codes for CSANGPGGFYEQYF.

The V call is TRBV20-1, the J call TRBJ1-2; tentatively, D is TRBD1 (5 bases). The CDR3 length is 13 residues. V lost 4 bases to trimming and J lost 4 bases, with 13 bases between them. The germline CDR1 and CDR2 sequences are DFQATT and SNEGSKA (reference sequence). DNA of the CDR3: TGCAGTGCTAAAACAGGAGTAATCTATGGCTACACCTTC. Its protein is CSAKTGVIYGYTF.

CDR3 amino acids: CSARPSGGETQYF. CDR3 coding DNA: TGCAGTGCTAGACCTAGCGGGGGAGAGACCCAGTACTTC. The genes are TRBV20-1 and TRBJ2-5; 10 bases line up with TRBD2. The CDR3 is made up of 13 amino acids. J gave up 4 bases and V 2 bases, and 1 base lay outside the gene matches. Per the germline V gene, CDR1 is DFQATT and CDR2 is SNEGSKA (reference sequence).

The genes are TRBV11-2 and TRBJ2-3, with D possibly matching TRBD2 (6 bases). This CDR3 has 14 residues. V lost 3 bases and J 7 bases, leaving 14 bases between the germline ends. The germline CDR1 and CDR2 sequences are SGHAT and FQNNGV. The CDR3 DNA is TGTGCCAGCAGCTTGGAGGCGGGGAGTTATACGCAGTATTTT. Translated, it gives CASSLEAGSYTQYF.

The chain uses TRBV6-6 and TRBJ2-7; D perhaps matches TRBD1 (7 bases). TRBJ2-5 matches the DNA end more closely, so the J call is doubtful. There are 12 residues in the CDR3. Per the germline V gene, CDR1 is MNHNY and CDR2 is SVGAGI (reference sequence). Here the CDR3 DNA reads TGTGCCAGCAGTCACAGGGGAGGGACCCAGTACTTC. This codes for CASSHRGGTQYF.